This is a list of T cell receptor beta chains from one sample in a study of Ad26.COV2.S vaccination and SARS-CoV-2 variants. Method: immunoSEQ multiplex PCR; TCRdb's copy keeps in-frame clones and lacks some. Here the sample spans 400,000 to 450,000 clones, roughly 90% being singletons. The sequences come from peripheral blood, collected in a trial of Ad26.COV2.S vaccine versus placebo. The source of these receptors is a person aged 18-65 years who received the Ad26.COV2.S COVID-19 vaccine or a placebo. Both conserved end residues are part of each CDR3. The order of the fields is V gene, clone size, D gene, J gene, CDR3 DNA, CDR3 protein. D genes are given only for firm matches. A row's size may be missing; if present it is once, few, many or a size class.

>TRBV2|once|NA|TRBJ2-7
TGTGCCAGCACTGGACTTGCCTACGAGCAGTACTTC
CASTGLAYEQYF
>TRBV11-2|NA|TRBD1|TRBJ1-1
TGTGCCAGCAGCTTAGGTTGGATGGACAGGGGGCATACTGAAGCTTTCTTT
CASSLGWMDRGHTEAFF
>TRBV30|few|NA|TRBJ2-3
TGTGCCTGGGGGCCTGTTGCTAGCGGCACAGATACGCAGTATTTT
CAWGPVASGTDTQYF
>TRBV29-1|once|TRBD2|TRBJ2-5
TGCAGCGCCACATCTAGCGGGGTCGGCCAAGAGACCCAGTACTTC
CSATSSGVGQETQYF
>TRBV7-2|NA|NA|TRBJ1-3
TGTGCCAGCAGCTTAGGACAGGCAGGGGGAAACACCATATATTTT
CASSLGQAGGNTIYF
>TRBV15|NA|NA|TRBJ2-3
TGTGCCACCAGCAGACTAGTGGGCACAGATACGCAGTATTTT
CATSRLVGTDTQYF
>TRBV6-5|NA|NA|TRBJ2-1
TGTGCCAGCAGTTCCGTAGGCGCCTCCTACAATGAGCAGTTCTTC
CASSSVGASYNEQFF
>TRBV2|NA|TRBD2|TRBJ2-5
TGTGCCAGCAGTTGGACTAGTACGCAAGAGACCCAGTACTTC
CASSWTSTQETQYF
>TRBV6-4|NA|NA|TRBJ2-2
TGTGCCAGCAGTGACTCAGACGGCACCGGGGAGCTGTTTTTT
CASSDSDGTGELFF
>TRBV6-4|few|TRBD2|TRBJ2-3
TGTGCCAGCTCCCCCACTAGCGGCACAGATACGCAGTATTTT
CASSPTSGTDTQYF
>TRBV15|NA|NA|TRBJ2-2
TGTGCCACCAGCAGGGAAACCCCGGACAGTAGTTCGTTCGGGGAGCTGTTTTTT
CATSRETPDSSSFGELFF
>TRBV19|NA|NA|TRBJ2-5
TGTGCCAGTAGTAAACCAGGGTTCCGAGAGACCCAGTACTTC
CASSKPGFRETQYF
>TRBV28|NA|TRBD2|TRBJ2-1
TGTGCCAGCAGGGATGGACTAGCGGGAGGGCAAAGGAGGAATGAGCAGTTCTTC
CASRDGLAGGQRRNEQFF
>TRBV10-3|NA|TRBD1|TRBJ1-2
TGTGCCATCAGTGATCAGGGGACAGACAACCCCTATGGCTACACCTTC
CAISDQGTDNPYGYTF
>TRBV30|NA|NA|TRBJ1-1
TGTGCCTGGAGTGTAATGAACACTGAAGCTTTCTTT
CAWSVMNTEAFF
>TRBV3-1/TRBV3-2|NA|TRBD2|TRBJ2-3
TGTGCCAGCAGCCAAGATCCTGCGGGGGGCACAGATACGCAGTATTTT
CASSQDPAGGTDTQYF
>TRBV2|NA|NA|TRBJ1-2
TGTGCCAGCCACTCTACTTATGGCTACACCTTC
CASHSTYGYTF
>TRBV4-3|NA|NA|TRBJ1-4
TGCGCCAGCAGCCAAGATTGGGCGGGGGGTGAAAAACTGTTTTTT
CASSQDWAGGEKLFF
>TRBV9|NA|NA|TRBJ2-3
TGTGCCAGCAGCGTAGCGGTAGATACAGATACGCAGTATTTT
CASSVAVDTDTQYF
>TRBV18|NA|NA|TRBJ1-4
TGTGCCAGCTCACCAGCCGGGACGGCGGAAAACAATGAAAAACTGTTTTTT
CASSPAGTAENNEKLFF
>TRBV5-4|once|TRBD2|TRBJ2-7
TGTGCCAGCAGCAACTCCGGGACTAGCATTGGTTACGAGCAGTACTTC
CASSNSGTSIGYEQYF
>TRBV7-9|NA|NA|TRBJ2-1
TGTGCCAGCAGCTCGGGACTTGATTGGGGTGAGCAGTTCTTC
CASSSGLDWGEQFF
>TRBV12-3/TRBV12-4|NA|TRBD1|TRBJ2-1
TGTGCCAGCAGGCAGGGGGCTAGAGAGCAGTTCTTC
CASRQGAREQFF
>TRBV7-2|NA|TRBD2|TRBJ2-7
TGTGCCAGCAGCTTAGCTAGCGGGAGTTACGAGCAGTACTTC
CASSLASGSYEQYF
>TRBV2|NA|TRBD2|TRBJ2-7
TGTGCCAGCACTCGAGCGGGGGTGTACGAGCAGTACTTC
CASTRAGVYEQYF
>TRBV19|NA|NA|TRBJ1-1
TGTGCCAGTAGCTCCGGTCGGAACACTGAAGCTTTCTTT
CASSSGRNTEAFF
>TRBV28|NA|NA|TRBJ1-6
TGTGCCAGCAGTTTATTCTCCCAGGGTGGTTCACCCCTCCACTTT
CASSLFSQGGSPLHF
>TRBV19|NA|NA|TRBJ2-1
TGTGCCAGTCGGAGGGACAACTACAATGAGCAGTTCTTC
CASRRDNYNEQFF
>TRBV28|NA|NA|TRBJ2-4
TGTGCCAGCAGTTTTTTTCAGGACAGCAAAAACATTCAGTACTTC
CASSFFQDSKNIQYF
>TRBV13|NA|NA|TRBJ1-4
TGTGCCAGCAGCTTAGGTGGCGGTCGGGGAAAACAAGGGGAAAAACTGTTTTTT
CASSLGGGRGKQGEKLFF
>TRBV10-1|NA|TRBD1|TRBJ1-3
TGCGCCAGCGAGAAGACAGGGGGCAAGAACACCATATATTTT
CASEKTGGKNTIYF
>TRBV5-5|NA|TRBD2|TRBJ2-1
TGTGCCAGCAGCTTGGTGGTCGGCGGGAGGGGTACTAATGAGCAGTTCTTC
CASSLVVGGRGTNEQFF
>TRBV5-8|NA|TRBD1|TRBJ1-1
TGTGCCAGCAGCGTGACAGGGGTACTGACCACTGAAGCTTTCTTT
CASSVTGVLTTEAFF
>TRBV18|NA|NA|TRBJ1-4
TGTGCCAGCTCACCATTCACAACTGCAACTAATGAAAAACTGTTTTTT
CASSPFTTATNEKLFF
>TRBV28|NA|TRBD1|TRBJ1-5
TGTGCCAGCAGCCACGGGACAGCTAAAAAGTCTAGCAATCAGCCCCAGCATTTT
CASSHGTAKKSSNQPQHF
>TRBV6-5|NA|TRBD1|TRBJ1-1
TGTGCCAGAGCGGACAGGGGGGCCACTGAAGCTTTCTTT
CARADRGATEAFF
>TRBV28|NA|TRBD2|TRBJ2-1
TGTGCCAGCAAGATACTAGCGGGAGGCGGGAATGAGCAGTTCTTC
CASKILAGGGNEQFF
>TRBV18|NA|TRBD1|TRBJ2-7
TGTGCCAGCTCCCTGGGACAGGGTGGGGCCTACGAGCAGTACTTC
CASSLGQGGAYEQYF
>TRBV5-6|NA|TRBD2|TRBJ2-7
TGTGCCAGCGCGGGGGGCTACGAGCAGTACTTC
CASAGGYEQYF
>TRBV12-3/TRBV12-4|NA|NA|TRBJ1-2
TGTGCCAGCAGCGATAGTGGGGCGCGGGGCTACACCTTC
CASSDSGARGYTF
>TRBV23-1|NA|NA|TRBJ1-2
TGCGCCAGCAGTAATACCGGGGGCCGTCACTATGGCTACACCTTC
CASSNTGGRHYGYTF
>TRBV7-3|NA|NA|TRBJ2-5
TGTGCCAGCAGCCCAACCGCCGGGACCTCTTGGGAGACCCAGTACTTC
CASSPTAGTSWETQYF
>TRBV5-1|NA|TRBD2|TRBJ2-2
TGCGCCAGCAGCTTGGGACTAGCGGGAAACACCGGGGAGCTGTTTTTT
CASSLGLAGNTGELFF
>TRBV4-1|NA|NA|TRBJ1-5
TGCGCCAGCAGCCAAGAATGGAAAGAGAATCAGCCCCAGCATTTT
CASSQEWKENQPQHF
>TRBV6-6|NA|TRBD1|TRBJ1-5
TGTGCCAGCACCCGACAGGGGAGCAATCAGCCCCAGCATTTT
CASTRQGSNQPQHF
>TRBV7-9|NA|TRBD2|TRBJ2-2
TGTGCCAGCAGCTTAGTTTTGCCTAGCGGGACCGGGGAGCTGTTTTTT
CASSLVLPSGTGELFF
>TRBV27|NA|TRBD1|TRBJ2-7
TGTGCCAGCAGTTTGGGGACAGAAGACTTCTACGAGCAGTACTTC
CASSLGTEDFYEQYF
>TRBV5-1|NA|NA|TRBJ1-1
TGCGCCAGCAGCTCTACTACAGGGAACACTGAAGCTTTCTTT
CASSSTTGNTEAFF
>TRBV19|NA|NA|TRBJ2-7
TGTGCCAGTAGTATAGGGAGTGCCATTTCCCACGAGCAGTACTTC
CASSIGSAISHEQYF
>TRBV5-5|NA|NA|TRBJ2-7
TGTGCCAGCAGCTTGGCTTTTAACTCCTACGAGCAGTACTTC
CASSLAFNSYEQYF
>TRBV2|NA|TRBD2|TRBJ2-1
TGTGCCAGCAGCGGACTAGCTGGACATGAGCAGTTCTTC
CASSGLAGHEQFF
>TRBV6-5|NA|NA|TRBJ1-4
TGTGCCAGCAGCCACGGCAGGCTTCGAAGTGAAAAACTGTTTTTT
CASSHGRLRSEKLFF
>TRBV7-3|few|TRBD2|TRBJ2-2
TGTGCCAGCAGCTTAGCGGGAGACACCGGGGAGCTGTTTTTT
CASSLAGDTGELFF
>TRBV7-2|NA|TRBD2|TRBJ2-3
TGTGCCAGCAGCCAAGGGGAGGGGCTAGGGACAGATACGCAGTATTTT
CASSQGEGLGTDTQYF
>TRBV28|once|NA|TRBJ1-2
TGTGCCAGCAGTTTAATATCGAAGGGCAGAGCCTATGGCTACACCTTC
CASSLISKGRAYGYTF
>TRBV7-9|NA|NA|TRBJ2-5
TGTGCCAGCAGCTTAGGGACTCCTCAAGAGACCCAGTACTTC
CASSLGTPQETQYF
>TRBV7-8|few|NA|TRBJ2-1
TGTGCCAGCAGCTTAGCGCGGACAGGTTTCGTAGGGGCGGGAGTCCACAATGAGCAGTTCTTC
CASSLARTGFVGAGVHNEQFF